This T cell receptor (beta chain) was retrieved from a study of regulatory T cells in long-lasting Graves disease. This clonotype was seen a handful of times. Trimming removed 0 bases from V and 4 bases from J, with 13 bases in between. The germline CDR1 and CDR2 sequences are SGHTA and FQGTGA. The CDR3 contains 15 residues. Specified time point: newly diagnosed GD, antithyroid drugs for less than 3 months. PBMCs provided the RNA from which the TCR library was made. Sequencing libraries for TCR beta were prepared with iRepertoire HTBI primers and Arm-PCR of CDR3 regions. Using its own MiXCR run on the multiplex PCR reads, TCRdb lists one record per CDR3 protein. The table shows around 450,000 distinct CDR3 sequences, with about a sixth occurring only once. The same data also contributed to another study, on T cells in Graves' hyperthyroidism and ophthalmopathy. That publication notes: Uncontrolled infections, other autoimmune diseases, pregnancy or lactation led to exclusion of patients.

The sequence was collected from a man in his forties with Graves disease. The chain recombines TRBV7-3 with TRBJ2-7, with D maybe TRBD2 (7 bases). The sequencing here drew on peripheral blood mononuclear cells (PBMCs), taken at new diagnosis, from a patient treated with antithyroid drugs. Here the CDR3 DNA reads TGTGCCAGCAGCTTAACGGACAGCGGGATTTACGAGCAGTACTTC. It translates to CASSLTDSGIYEQYF.